The 31 T cell receptor beta chains presented below share a single source sample, sequenced in a study of Ad26.COV2.S vaccination and SARS-CoV-2 variants. Clones were sequenced by immunoSEQ multiplex PCR, and TCRdb holds only the in-frame ones, with some missing. In the table there are fewer than 400,000 clones, roughly 86% of which are singletons. Regarding treatment: 15 to 20 received Ad26.COV2.S at low or high dose, single or two shots; roughly 5 received placebo; per-sample allocation not given. All samples were drawn on day 63, counting from the first vaccine or placebo injection. Here the sequenced sample was peripheral blood, taken in a trial of Ad26.COV2.S vaccine versus placebo. These receptors came from a person aged 18-65 years who received the Ad26.COV2.S COVID-19 vaccine or a placebo.

The chain couples TRBV6-5 to TRBJ2-7; possible D gene TRBD1, 6 bases. The germline V gene encodes CDR1 MNHEY and CDR2 SVGAGI. Trimming took off 1 base at V and 0 bases at J, with 10 bases between the two ends. CDR3 length: 15 amino acids. In DNA form, the CDR3 reads TGTGCCAGCAGTTACTGGACAGCGGTCTCCTACGAGCAGTACTTC. This translates into CASSYWTAVSYEQYF.

This sequence joins TRBV5-1 and TRBJ1-2, with D possibly being TRBD1 (6 bases). The CDR3 has 14 amino acids. V lost 0 bases, J lost 5 bases, and 11 bases lay in between. Germline CDR1 is SGHRS and CDR2 is YFSETQ. The CDR3 DNA is TGCGCCAGCAGCTTGGACAGGGCGGAGTATGGCTACACCTTC. This codes for CASSLDRAEYGYTF.

This chain connects TRBV2 to TRBJ1-4, with D perhaps TRBD1 (5 bases). CDR1 is SNHLY, CDR2 FYNNEI, per germline. The CDR3 length is 14 residues. Trimming pared 1 base from V and 7 bases from J, leaving 10 bases between. The CDR3 reads CASSEVRESEKLFF. The CDR3 nucleotides read TGTGCCAGCAGTGAAGTCAGGGAGTCTGAAAAACTGTTTTTT.

In this sample, this clone turned up a few times. This sequence joins TRBV12-5 and TRBJ2-7, with 8 bases fitting TRBD1. Germline CDR1 reads LGHNT; CDR2 reads FRNRAP. V trimming: 8 bases; J trimming: 7 bases; junction bases outside the gene matches: 10. The CDR3 sequence is 13 residues long. CDR3 nucleotides: TGTGCTAGTAAATCCAGGGGGCCGGGGGAGCAGTACTTC. Protein sequence: CASKSRGPGEQYF.

Comments on this clone: Other DNA sequences of this sample code for an identical CDR3. The chain links TRBV9 to TRBJ2-7, with TRBD2 as a possible D gene (5 bases). Between the trimmed V and J ends, which lost 0 bases and 0 bases, there was a span of 10 bases. The CDR3 is 15 residues long. In germline, CDR1 is SGDLS, CDR2 YYNGEE. The CDR3 coding sequence is TGTGCCAGCAGCGTAGGACGGGGAAGCTCCTACGAGCAGTACTTC. Translation: CASSVGRGSSYEQYF.

This clone was seen only once. V and J are TRBV10-3 and TRBJ1-2; D might be TRBD1 (5 bases). The CDR3 has 15 amino acids. Trimming removed 8 bases from V and 8 bases from J, with 24 bases in between. Germline V gives CDR1 ENHRY, CDR2 SYGVKD. Written as DNA, the CDR3 is TGTGCCATCCGAACCTCATCCGGGACGCCGTGGGGCTACACCTTC. Protein product: CAIRTSSGTPWGYTF.

This chain uses TRBV5-1 with TRBJ2-1, with TRBD2 as a possible D gene (5 bases). Per germline, CDR1 SGHRS and CDR2 YFSETQ. CDR3 size: 17 residues. The ends were cut back, 4 bases at V and 4 bases at J, with 21 bases in the middle. The CDR3 DNA reads as TGCGCCAGCAGCCCCCAAGTGGGCTCCGGGGTTTACAATGAGCAGTTCTTC. This gives the protein CASSPQVGSGVYNEQFF.

The chain uses TRBV18 and TRBJ2-3; D gene uncertain. This CDR3 spans 14 amino acids. Between the trimmed V and J ends, which lost 6 bases and 3 bases, there was a span of 13 bases. CDR1 and CDR2 (germline): KGHSH, LQKENI. CDR3 in amino acids: CASSPSTGTDTQYF. The CDR3 DNA reads TGTGCCAGCTCTCCAAGTACCGGGACAGATACGCAGTATTTT.

This chain joins TRBV6-5 and TRBJ2-1; D is perhaps TRBD1 or TRBD2 (6 bases each). The germline gives CDR1 MNHEY, CDR2 SVGAGI. Trimming pared 7 bases from V and 10 bases from J, leaving 17 bases between. CDR3 size: 13 residues. CDR3 sequence (DNA): TGTGCCAGCAAAAGGGGGAGCGGGCGGGAGCAGTTCTTC. It yields the protein CASKRGSGREQFF.

The genes are TRBV5-1 and TRBJ2-5, with D possibly being TRBD2 (6 bases). Germline CDR1 is SGHRS and CDR2 is YFSETQ. CDR3 size: 14 residues. Trimming removed 4 bases from V and 5 bases from J, with 15 bases in between. CDR3 nucleotides: TGCGCCAGCAGCCCCCTGGTTGGGGGGGAGACCCAGTACTTC. Translated, it gives CASSPLVGGETQYF.

The chain couples TRBV19 to TRBJ2-1, with D possibly TRBD2 on 5 matching bases. Trimming shortened V by 11 bases and J by 7 bases, and 21 bases separated the two germline ends. Germline values: CDR1 LNHDA, CDR2 SQIVND (reference sequence). The CDR3 extends over 14 amino acids. The CDR3 loop reads CASRAGPKGNEQFF. The CDR3 DNA sequence: TGTGCCTCTCGGGCGGGTCCAAAAGGGAATGAGCAGTTCTTC.

In its sample, this clone was seen a few times. The chain links TRBV15 to TRBJ1-5; D is unclear. The ends were cut back, 3 bases at V and 4 bases at J, with 16 bases in the middle. Germline CDR1 reads LNHNV; CDR2 reads YYDKDF (reference sequence). There are 16 residues in the CDR3. For the CDR3, the DNA is TGTGCCACCAGCAGGGTACACCGAAGGGAAAATCAGCCCCAGCATTTT. Encoded protein: CATSRVHRRENQPQHF.

The chain combines TRBV2 with TRBJ2-3; maybe TRBD1 (6 bases). The CDR3 covers 16 residues. With 10 bases removed from V and 0 bases from J, the gap between germline ends came to 20 bases. Germline CDR1 and CDR2: SNHLY and FYNNEI. The CDR3 loop reads CATSRGTITSTDTQYF. DNA for the CDR3: TGTGCCACCTCAAGGGGGACAATTACTAGCACAGATACGCAGTATTTT.

This CDR3 is CASSFRGLGAGGEAFF. The DNA of the CDR3 is TGTGCCAGCAGCTTTCGGGGCCTCGGGGCCGGGGGTGAAGCTTTCTTT. The chain combines TRBV11-2 with TRBJ1-1, with a tentative D call TRBD1 (5 bases). The ends were cut back, 3 bases at V and 7 bases at J, with 21 bases in the middle. CDR3 length: 16 amino acids. Germline V gene lookup returns CDR1 SGHAT and CDR2 FQNNGV.

This rearrangement joins TRBV30 to TRBJ2-7, with D possibly being TRBD2 (7 bases). CDR1 is GTSNPN, CDR2 SVGIG, per germline (reference sequence). This CDR3 comprises 14 residues. The ends were cut back, 4 bases at V and 5 bases at J, with 18 bases in the middle. In DNA, the CDR3 is TGTGCCTGGATCCCTAGGGGGGCGGGGGACGAGCAGTACTTC. It yields the protein CAWIPRGAGDEQYF.

V is TRBV6-5 and J is TRBJ1-3; a weak D match, TRBD1 (5 bases). Germline V gene lookup returns CDR1 MNHEY and CDR2 SVGAGI. The length of the CDR3 is 14 residues. Trimming pared 10 bases from V and 0 bases from J, leaving 13 bases between. The CDR3 region is CATRSGTSGNTIYF. For the CDR3, the DNA is TGTGCCACCCGGAGCGGGACCTCTGGAAACACCATATATTTT.

CDR3 sequence reads: CASSPPNPGQGDYGYTF. The CDR3, as DNA: TGTGCCAGCTCACCACCGAACCCGGGACAGGGAGACTATGGCTACACCTTC. The V and J genes are TRBV18 and TRBJ1-2, with 9 bases lining up with TRBD1. CDR3 length: 17 residues. In germline, CDR1 is KGHSH, CDR2 LQKENI. Trimming cost V 0 bases and J 3 bases; bases outside gene matches: 8. The complete variable domain, with remaining parts taken from reference TRBV18 and TRBJ1-2, reads NAGVMQNPRHLVRRRGQEARLRCSPMKGHSHVYWYRQLPEEGLKFMVYLQKENIIDESGMPKERFSAEFPKEGPSILRIQQVVRGDSAAYFCASSPPNPGQGDYGYTFGSGTRLTVV.

The rearrangement links TRBV30 to TRBJ1-6; 7 bases match TRBD1. Looked up from germline, CDR1 is GTSNPN and CDR2 is SVGIG (reference sequence). This CDR3 is 15 amino acids long. With 2 bases clipped from V and 7 bases from J, the junction kept 8 bases outside the gene matches. CDR3 amino acids: CAWSPLGQLNSPLHF. The CDR3 DNA sequence: TGTGCCTGGAGTCCTTTGGGACAGTTGAATTCACCCCTCCACTTT.

This clone was seen just once. The chain couples TRBV7-2 to TRBJ1-2; D possibly corresponds to TRBD1 (5 bases). Germline V CDR1 and CDR2: SGHTA, FQGNSA. The ends were cut back, 5 bases at V and 4 bases at J, with 20 bases in the middle. The CDR3 spans 16 residues. This chain's CDR3 is CASSTTGTTSPYGYTF. As DNA, the CDR3 is TGTGCCAGCAGCACGACCGGGACTACTTCACCCTATGGCTACACCTTC.

The chain links TRBV7-6 to TRBJ1-2, with TRBD1 as a possible D gene (6 bases). Between the trimmed V and J ends, which lost 0 bases and 8 bases, there was a span of 10 bases. CDR1 is SGHVS, CDR2 FNYEAQ, per germline. The CDR3 covers 13 residues. The CDR3 sequence is CASSLARGGGYTF. The CDR3 nucleotides are TGTGCCAGCAGCTTAGCTCGGGGGGGCGGCTACACCTTC. The complete variable domain, with remaining parts taken from reference TRBV7-6 and TRBJ1-2, reads GAGVSQSPRYKVTKRGQDVALRCDPISGHVSLYWYRQALGQGPEFLTYFNYEAQQDKSGLPNDRFSAERPEGSISTLTIQRTEQRDSAMYRCASSLARGGGYTFGSGTRLTVV.

The gene calls are TRBV3-1 (or the pseudogene TRBV3-2) and TRBJ1-2, with TRBD1 identical over 7 bases. Germline trimming cut 0 bases from V and 8 bases from J; bases unmatched to any gene: 6. The CDR3 is 14 amino acids. Germline V gene data show CDR1 as LGHDT and CDR2 as YNNKEL (reference sequence). The CDR3, as DNA: TGTGCCAGCAGCCAAGATTGGAGGGGGCGAGGCTACACCTTC. It is translated as CASSQDWRGRGYTF.

This rearrangement joins TRBV9 to TRBJ2-1; weak D call: TRBD2 (6 bases). V was clipped by 1 base and J by 7 bases, with 15 bases between them. Per the germline V gene, CDR1 is SGDLS and CDR2 is YYNGEE. This CDR3 is 15 amino acids long. CDR3 DNA: TGTGCCAGCAGCGTAAGGGACTCCCCAGGGAATGAGCAGTTCTTC. It yields the protein CASSVRDSPGNEQFF.

This clone was seen at least ten times. In the same sample, other DNA sequences code for this CDR3. This rearrangement joins TRBV7-9 to TRBJ1-2; the D is unclear. Germline assignment: CDR1 SEHNR and CDR2 FQNEAQ (reference sequence). V shed 1 base and J shed 8 bases, with 26 bases lying between them. The CDR3 length is 18 residues. The CDR3 sequence is CASSLGPPRGRSFGGYTF. The CDR3 DNA follows: TGTGCCAGCAGCTTAGGCCCACCCCGGGGTCGGTCCTTTGGGGGCTACACCTTC. Drawing the rest from reference TRBV7-9 and TRBJ1-2, the complete variable domain is DTGVSQNPRHKITKRGQNVTFRCDPISEHNRLYWYRQTLGQGPEFLTYFQNEAQLEKSRLLSDRFSAERPKGSFSTLEIQRTEQGDSAMYLCASSLGPPRGRSFGGYTFGSGTRLTVV.

This rearrangement joins TRBV18 to TRBJ2-7, with D tentatively TRBD2 (6 bases). CDR3 size: 12 residues. Germline CDR1 KGHSH, CDR2 LQKENI. The V end was cut by 6 bases, the J end by 7 bases, with 13 bases between. The chain's CDR3 is CASSPIAGEQYF. As DNA, the CDR3 is TGTGCCAGCTCCCCAATCGCGGGAGAGCAGTACTTC.

The V gene is TRBV20-1, the J gene TRBJ2-5; D call uncertain. Germline V gene data show CDR1 as DFQATT and CDR2 as SNEGSKA (reference sequence). V lost 5 bases and J lost 5, with 6 bases in between. The CDR3 is 10 amino acids. CDR3 region: CSAATETQYF. CDR3 nucleotide sequence: TGCAGTGCTGCAACGGAGACCCAGTACTTC.

This chain joins TRBV9 and TRBJ2-3, with TRBD1 identical over 9 bases. In germline, CDR1 is SGDLS, CDR2 YYNGEE. V lost 3 bases and J lost 0; bases outside the gene matches: 8. The CDR3 has 17 amino acids. As DNA, the CDR3 is TGTGCCAGCAGCGGGACAGGGGACAGGCCGAGCACAGATACGCAGTATTTT. It translates to CASSGTGDRPSTDTQYF.

The chain links TRBV30 to TRBJ2-7, with 8 positions matching TRBD2. The CDR3 consists of 17 residues. V trimming: 5 bases; J trimming: 2 bases; junction bases outside the gene matches: 17. Germline V lookup: CDR1 GTSNPN, CDR2 SVGIG (reference sequence). The CDR3 spells CAWGPYSGGAMAYEQYF. The CDR3, as DNA: TGTGCCTGGGGCCCGTACTCGGGAGGGGCAATGGCCTACGAGCAGTACTTC.

In DNA form, the CDR3 reads TGTGCCAGCTCACCAGATCGTAGTCGGGGCACCGGGGAGCTGTTTTTT. It translates to CASSPDRSRGTGELFF. The V call is TRBV18, the J call TRBJ2-2, with D possibly being TRBD2 (5 bases). The CDR3 length is 16 residues. Germline V gene lookup returns CDR1 KGHSH and CDR2 LQKENI. Trimming took 2 bases from V and 4 from J, leaving 14 bases between them.

V and J are TRBV27 and TRBJ2-2; possibly TRBD1 for D (6 bases). Germline CDR1 and CDR2: MNHEY and SMNVEV (reference sequence). This CDR3 spans 18 amino acids. V was trimmed by 1 base and J by 5 bases, leaving 20 bases between them. CDR3 coding DNA: TGTGCCAGCAGTTTATTGATAGACGGGACAACCGTTACCGGGGAGCTGTTTTTT. Its translation: CASSLLIDGTTVTGELFF.

The chain combines TRBV9 with TRBJ2-1, with 7 bases identical to TRBD1. The V and J ends lost 3 bases and 2 bases, in that order; junction bases with no gene match: 5. Germline CDR1 SGDLS, CDR2 YYNGEE. The CDR3 sequence is 15 residues long. The CDR3 DNA is TGTGCCAGCAGCGCGAGGGACAGCACCTACAATGAGCAGTTCTTC. Encoded protein: CASSARDSTYNEQFF.

The gene calls are TRBV2 and TRBJ1-2, with 10 bases fitting TRBD1. CDR1 is SNHLY, CDR2 FYNNEI, per germline. The CDR3 spans 15 residues. The V segment lost 4 bases and the J segment 4 bases; nucleotides outside the gene matches: 6. In nucleotides, the CDR3 is TGTGCCAGCAGTGTCCCGGGACAGGGGATCTATGGCTACACCTTC. Residues: CASSVPGQGIYGYTF.